This T cell receptor (beta chain) is drawn from a study of cytomegalovirus exposure and HLA in healthy donors. Whole-study results and caveats: Immune exposure information comprised only CMV serostatus.

Researchers ran the PCR with 60 Vbeta and 13 Jbeta primers. Only in-frame clones appear in the TCRdb table, and some are missing; sequencing was by immunoSEQ multiplex PCR. The data show 100,000 to 150,000 clones, around 79% seen once. The germline V gene has CDR1 MNHEY and CDR2 SVGAGI. With V trimmed by 6 bases and J by 1 base, 2 bases remained unmatched. CDR3 size: 13 residues. Turning to this clone: The target antigen is unknown.

The rearrangement uses TRBV6-5 and TRBJ2-7, with 8 bases fitting TRBD1. This clonotype was sampled from a woman in her thirties or forties in good health and CMV-seropositive. Sequencing was performed on PBMCs. The CDR3 region is CASSRDRSYEQYF. The CDR3 region has the DNA TGTGCCAGCAGCCGGGACAGGTCCTACGAGCAGTACTTC.